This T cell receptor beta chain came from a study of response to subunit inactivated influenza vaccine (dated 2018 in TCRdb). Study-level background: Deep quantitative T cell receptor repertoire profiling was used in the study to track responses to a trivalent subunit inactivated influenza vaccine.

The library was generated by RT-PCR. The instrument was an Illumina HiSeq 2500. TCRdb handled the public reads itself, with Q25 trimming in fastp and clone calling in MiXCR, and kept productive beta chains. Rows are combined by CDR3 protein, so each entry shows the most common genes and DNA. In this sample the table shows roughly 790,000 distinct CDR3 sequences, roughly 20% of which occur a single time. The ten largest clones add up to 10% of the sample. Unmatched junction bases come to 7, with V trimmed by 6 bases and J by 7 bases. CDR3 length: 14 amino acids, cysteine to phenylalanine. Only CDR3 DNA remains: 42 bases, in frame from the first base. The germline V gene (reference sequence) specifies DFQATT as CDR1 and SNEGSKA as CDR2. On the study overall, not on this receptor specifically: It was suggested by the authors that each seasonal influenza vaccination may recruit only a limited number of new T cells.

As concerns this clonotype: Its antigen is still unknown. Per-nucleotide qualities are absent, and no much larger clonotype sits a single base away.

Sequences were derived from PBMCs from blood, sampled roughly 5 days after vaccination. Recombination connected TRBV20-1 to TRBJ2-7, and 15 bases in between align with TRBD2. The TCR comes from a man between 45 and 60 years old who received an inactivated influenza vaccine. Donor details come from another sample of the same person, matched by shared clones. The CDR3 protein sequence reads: CSASRTSGRGEQYF. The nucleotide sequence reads TGCAGTGCCTCACGGACTAGCGGGAGGGGTGAGCAGTACTTC.